The rows below give T cell receptor beta chains drawn from one sample of a study of CD8 T cells in ankylosing spondylitis. TCRdb reprocessed the 5' RACE reads via MiXCR and lists one record per CDR3 protein. The sample has under 550,000 distinct CDR3 sequences, 26% seen once. Sample: blood, either unsorted or a sorted T cell fraction (not recorded which). The receptors come from a male donor with ankylosing spondylitis. Each CDR3 is given with its conserved first and last residue. The order of the fields is clone size, V gene, J gene, D gene, CDR3 length, CDR3 DNA, CDR3 protein. The D gene is left open where the match is weak. Clone size appears in some rows only: once, few, many, or a class for an expanded clone.

few,TRBV28,TRBJ2-1,NA,13,TGTGCCAGCAGGGAATCTGGCTACAATGAGCAGTTCTTC,CASRESGYNEQFF
few,TRBV4-1,TRBJ1-5,NA,14,TGCGCCAGCAGCCAAGTTCAGGTAAATCAGCCCCAGCATTTT,CASSQVQVNQPQHF
few,TRBV21-1,TRBJ2-1,NA,15,TGTGCCAGCAGCATTCCTAGCGGGGATTACAATGAGCAGTTCTTC,CASSIPSGDYNEQFF
NA,TRBV24-1,TRBJ2-7,NA,14,TGTGCCACCGGGGCCGACATAGCTCCCTACGAGCAGTACTTC,CATGADIAPYEQYF
few,TRBV3-1,TRBJ2-3,NA,15,TGTGCCAGCAGCTCCGGGACTCTAACCGGAGATACGCAGTATTTT,CASSSGTLTGDTQYF
few,TRBV12-3/TRBV12-4,TRBJ2-7,NA,15,TGTGCCAGCAGTTTGGGAGCGGCAGCCTCCTACGAGCAGTACTTC,CASSLGAAASYEQYF
NA,TRBV27,TRBJ1-1,NA,16,TGTGCCAGCAGACCGTCCCAAAAGGTTGGAGACACTGAAGCTTTCTTT,CASRPSQKVGDTEAFF
NA,TRBV5-1,TRBJ2-1,TRBD1,13,TGCGCCAGCAGTGGACAGGGGTGGAATGAGCAGTTCTTC,CASSGQGWNEQFF
NA,TRBV6-1,TRBJ2-3,NA,13,TGTGCCAGCAGTGAGGGTGGCACAGATACGCAGTATTTT,CASSEGGTDTQYF
NA,TRBV12-3/TRBV12-4,TRBJ2-7,TRBD2,18,TGTGCCAGCAGTTCGTTGAGCGGGGGGACCGGAGGGACCTACGAGCAGTACTTC,CASSSLSGGTGGTYEQYF
many,TRBV5-1,TRBJ2-1,NA,15,TGTGCCAGCAGTTTAGTCGGGAGCTCCTACAATGAGCAGTTCTTC,CASSLVGSSYNEQFF
few,TRBV28,TRBJ2-7,NA,14,TGTGCCACCCGGCGACAAGGGGATTCCTACGAGCAGTACTTC,CATRRQGDSYEQYF
many,TRBV6-5,TRBJ2-3,TRBD2,18,TGTGCCAGCAGTTACCCAAGCGGGAGGGCCGGTCTCACAGATACGCAGTATTTT,CASSYPSGRAGLTDTQYF
few,TRBV12-3/TRBV12-4,TRBJ2-7,TRBD1,13,TGTGCCAGCAGGTCGGACAGGGGTTACGAGCAGTACTTC,CASRSDRGYEQYF
few,TRBV7-8,TRBJ2-1,TRBD2,16,TGTGCCAGCAGCTTCGTTAGCGGGAGATCCTACAATGAGCAGTTCTTC,CASSFVSGRSYNEQFF
NA,TRBV20-1,TRBJ1-2,TRBD1,12,TGCAGTGCGAGGACAGGGCTGAGTGGCTACACCTTC,CSARTGLSGYTF
NA,TRBV5-1,TRBJ2-5,TRBD2,15,TGCGCCAGCAGCTTGTCTCTAGCGGACCCCCGGACCCAGTACTTC,CASSLSLADPRTQYF
NA,TRBV6-6,TRBJ2-1,NA,12,TGTGCCAGCAGTTACCTAGGATCTCAGCAGTTCTTC,CASSYLGSQQFF
NA,TRBV3-1,TRBJ2-1,NA,22,TGTGCCAGCAGCCAAGATCTAGGGGTGAGAAATAGGGTAAAAACTTCCTACAATGAGCAGTTCTTC,CASSQDLGVRNRVKTSYNEQFF
NA,TRBV6-2/TRBV6-3,TRBJ2-1,NA,11,TGTGCCAGCAGATGGGCGACTGAGCAGTTCTTC,CASRWATEQFF
many,TRBV7-2,TRBJ1-2,NA,15,TGTGCCAGCAGCTTAGTAGGAACAGGGAGCTATGGCTACACCTTC,CASSLVGTGSYGYTF
few,TRBV27,TRBJ1-2,NA,13,TGTGCCAGCAGCCGGGACGCTAACTATGGCTACACCTTC,CASSRDANYGYTF
few,TRBV29-1,TRBJ1-2,TRBD1,13,TGCAGCGTCCCGGGACAGACAAACTATGGCTACACCTTC,CSVPGQTNYGYTF
few,TRBV7-9,TRBJ2-2,NA,15,TGTGCCAGCAGCTTAGGGGAGCCGCGGACCGGGGAGCTGTTTTTT,CASSLGEPRTGELFF
NA,TRBV18,TRBJ2-7,NA,16,TGTGCCAGCTCCTCCCGGGCCCAGGGGGGGACCTACGAGCAGTACTTC,CASSSRAQGGTYEQYF
few,TRBV12-3/TRBV12-4,TRBJ1-2,NA,15,TGTGCCAGCAGCCTCGGGGTTGGATCTAACTATGGCTACACCTTC,CASSLGVGSNYGYTF
NA,TRBV5-1,TRBJ2-3,TRBD2,16,TGCGCCGGCAGCTTGGTTCTGGCGGGAGTGACAGATACGCAGTATTTT,CAGSLVLAGVTDTQYF
few,TRBV27,TRBJ1-5,NA,15,TGTGCCAGCAGAGAGGACCCGTTCGGCAATCAGCCCCAGCATTTT,CASREDPFGNQPQHF
NA,TRBV10-3,TRBJ2-5,NA,12,TGTGCCATCAGTAGCGGAGAAGAGACCCAGTACTTC,CAISSGEETQYF
many,TRBV12-3/TRBV12-4,TRBJ1-2,NA,11,TGTGCCAGCAGTTTGGGGTACGGCTACACCTTC,CASSLGYGYTF
NA,TRBV29-1,TRBJ1-2,NA,13,TGCAGCGCCTCCCAGGTGGGGACGGGTGGCTACACCTTC,CSASQVGTGGYTF
NA,TRBV12-3/TRBV12-4,TRBJ1-2,NA,14,TGTGCCAGCAGTTTTTTGGGGGGACCGTATGGCTACACCTTC,CASSFLGGPYGYTF
NA,TRBV5-6,TRBJ2-2,TRBD1,15,TGTGCCAGCAGCCGACAGGGGGTCTCCACCGGGGAGCTGTTTTTT,CASSRQGVSTGELFF
few,TRBV3-1,TRBJ2-7,TRBD2,14,TGTGCCAGCAGCCAAGATCGCGGGAGGGGAGAGCAGTACTTC,CASSQDRGRGEQYF
NA,TRBV5-6,TRBJ2-2,NA,15,TGTGCCAGCAGCTTGATGGTAGCTGGAACCGGGGAGCTGTTTTTT,CASSLMVAGTGELFF
few,TRBV5-4,TRBJ2-3,TRBD2,19,TGTGCCAGCAGCTTAACCCTTTCTAGCGGGAGGACTAGCACAGATACGCAGTATTTT,CASSLTLSSGRTSTDTQYF
many,TRBV14,TRBJ2-3,NA,13,TGTGCCAGCAGCCCCTCAACGTGGGATACGCAGTATTTT,CASSPSTWDTQYF
NA,TRBV19,TRBJ2-2,NA,15,TGTGCCAGTAGTATAGAAGACAGGGAGGCCGGGGAGCTGTTTTTT,CASSIEDREAGELFF
few,TRBV20-1,TRBJ2-1,NA,11,TGCAGTGCTACCGTCCACAATGAGCAGTTCTTC,CSATVHNEQFF
NA,TRBV10-3,TRBJ2-7,NA,16,TGTGCCATCAGTGAGGCATTCGGAACAGGGAGTCCCGAGCAGTACTTC,CAISEAFGTGSPEQYF
NA,TRBV3-1,TRBJ1-3,NA,13,TGTGCCAGCAGCCTACGACAGCGGGACACCATATATTTT,CASSLRQRDTIYF
few,TRBV7-2,TRBJ1-1,NA,17,TGTGCCAGCAGCCCACACGCCCCTACTCAGGGGTACGGAGAAGCTTTCTTT,CASSPHAPTQGYGEAFF
few,TRBV7-9,TRBJ2-7,NA,13,TGTGCCAGCAGCTCCTCCTTACGGGGGGAGCAGTACTTC,CASSSSLRGEQYF
NA,TRBV7-2,TRBJ1-2,TRBD1,14,TGTGCCAGCAGCAGCCGGACAGGGGGCCATGGCTACACCTTC,CASSSRTGGHGYTF
few,TRBV10-2,TRBJ2-1,NA,15,TGCGCCAGCAGAAATAGGGGCAGCGGGTACAATGAGCAGTTCTTC,CASRNRGSGYNEQFF
NA,TRBV20-1,TRBJ2-7,NA,13,TGCAGTGCTAGGATAGGGGGCGCGGGGGAGCAGTACTTC,CSARIGGAGEQYF
NA,TRBV18,TRBJ1-1,TRBD1,14,TGTGCCAGCTCACCGACAGGGGATAACACTGAAGCTTTCTTT,CASSPTGDNTEAFF
NA,TRBV20-1,TRBJ2-1,TRBD2,17,TGCAGTGCTAGAGATTTCGTTGGCGGGAGGTTGCCCAATGAGCAGTTCTTC,CSARDFVGGRLPNEQFF
few,TRBV24-1,TRBJ2-3,TRBD1,16,TGTGCCACCAGTGATCCCCGGACAGGGGGTACAGATACGCAGTATTTT,CATSDPRTGGTDTQYF
few,TRBV7-9,TRBJ1-5,NA,16,TGTGCCAGCAGCTTAGGGTCGGGGTCGGGCAATCAGCCCCAGCATTTT,CASSLGSGSGNQPQHF
few,TRBV20-1,TRBJ2-3,TRBD2,17,TGCAGTGCTAGGGGACTAGCGGGAGTAGGAGGGACAGATACGCAGTATTTT,CSARGLAGVGGTDTQYF
NA,TRBV20-1,TRBJ2-1,NA,14,TGCAGTGCTAAGCCTGGACTTACCTACAATGAGCAGTTCTTC,CSAKPGLTYNEQFF
few,TRBV7-8,TRBJ1-4,TRBD1,16,TGTGCCAGCAGCCTACAAGGGACAGACTTTAATGAAAAACTGTTTTTT,CASSLQGTDFNEKLFF
NA,TRBV7-9,TRBJ1-1,NA,15,TGTGCCAGCAGCTCCGGAGGGCACATGAACACTGAAGCTTTCTTT,CASSSGGHMNTEAFF